A single sample gave rise to the 27 T cell receptor beta chains below, sequenced in a study of cytomegalovirus exposure and HLA in healthy donors. 13 Jbeta primers and 60 Vbeta primers were used for the PCR. TCRdb's copy holds only in-frame clones and misses some; the assay was immunoSEQ multiplex PCR. Of about 170,000 clones listed, 73% are singletons. The specimen was PBMCs. These receptors were taken from a woman under 30 in good health and CMV-seropositive.

The chain recombines TRBV5-4 with TRBJ1-1, with D hard to call. CDR3 length: 15 residues. Germline assignment: CDR1 SGHNT and CDR2 YYREEE (reference sequence). Trimming cost V 2 bases and J 1 base, with 12 bases left between them. The CDR3 loop is CASSFYSEENTEAFF. CDR3 nucleotides: TGTGCCAGCAGCTTCTACTCAGAGGAGAACACTGAAGCTTTCTTT. Filled out from reference TRBV5-4 and TRBJ1-1, the complete variable domain reads ETGVTQSPTHLIKTRGQQVTLRCSSQSGHNTVSWYQQALGQGPQFIFQYYREEENGRGNFPPRFSGLQFPNYSSELNVNALELDDSALYLCASSFYSEENTEAFFGQGTRLTVV.

V and J are TRBV11-1 and TRBJ2-7, with 8 positions matching TRBD1. The CDR3 spans 16 residues. V lost 5 bases to trimming and J lost 6 bases; unmatched junction nucleotides: 15. Germline assignment: CDR1 SGHAT and CDR2 FQDESV (reference sequence). In nucleotides, the CDR3 is TGTGCCAGCAGCGCGCAAGGCACCAGACAGGGGCGCGAGCAGTACTTC. Translation gives CASSAQGTRQGREQYF.

This clone has more than one count but fewer than ten. The V and J genes are TRBV27 and TRBJ2-2; 11 nucleotides line up with TRBD2. Germline V gene data show CDR1 as MNHEY and CDR2 as SMNVEV (reference sequence). Trimming at V came to 8 bases and at J to 6 bases, leaving 14 bases not matched to a gene. This CDR3 is 17 amino acids long. The CDR3 bases are TGTGCCAGCCAGTCCCCCGGGACTAGCGGCACCTCCGGGGAGCTGTTTTTT. Protein: CASQSPGTSGTSGELFF.

The V gene is TRBV2, the J gene TRBJ1-1; D is undetermined. V lost 1 base and J lost 1, with 10 bases in between. This CDR3 contains 15 residues. Germline CDR1 is SNHLY and CDR2 is FYNNEI. CDR3 residues: CASSEVPGSNTEAFF. In DNA form, the CDR3 reads TGTGCCAGCAGTGAAGTACCGGGGTCGAACACTGAAGCTTTCTTT.

This clone has just one count. The V call is TRBV30, the J call TRBJ2-5; 7 nucleotides agree with TRBD2. CDR1 GTSNPN and CDR2 SVGIG come from the germline V gene (reference sequence). The CDR3 sequence is 11 residues long. The CDR3 DNA reads as TGTGCTGGGGGGGAAAGGGAGACCCAGTACTTC. Encoded protein: CAGGERETQYF.

V and J are TRBV4-3 and TRBJ2-3; possibly TRBD2 for D (6 bases). Germline CDR1 reads LGHNA; CDR2 reads YSLEER. CDR3 length: 16 residues. Trimming cost V 0 bases and J 5 bases, with 15 bases left between them. CDR3 sequence reads: CASSQDRNPRGDTQYF. The CDR3 DNA reads TGCGCCAGCAGCCAAGATCGGAATCCGCGGGGAGATACGCAGTATTTT.

The sample holds one count of this clone. This chain uses TRBV19 with TRBJ2-1; D is perhaps TRBD1 (6 bases). The CDR3 consists of 16 residues. Germline CDR1 and CDR2: LNHDA and SQIVND (reference sequence). Deletions cut 5 bases from V and 0 bases from J, with 14 bases between. CDR3 sequence reads: CASSGLDSSSYNEQFF. CDR3 nucleotide sequence: TGTGCCAGTAGTGGTTTGGACAGCAGCTCCTACAATGAGCAGTTCTTC.

The J gene is TRBJ2-7, the V gene TRBV5-4; tentative D call: TRBD1 (6 bases). The CDR3 is 13 residues long. Looked up from germline, CDR1 is SGHNT and CDR2 is YYREEE (reference sequence). The V gene lost 1 base and the J gene lost 7 bases, with 12 bases spanning the gap. CDR3 region: CASSLPGAGEQYF. The DNA for the CDR3 is TGTGCCAGCAGCTTGCCAGGGGCGGGTGAGCAGTACTTC.

The J gene is TRBJ2-7, the V gene TRBV5-1; 9 positions agree with TRBD1. The germline V gene has CDR1 SGHRS and CDR2 YFSETQ. V shed 5 bases and J 0 bases; nucleotides not matched to a gene: 6. CDR3 size: 15 residues. CDR3 protein: CASRTDRGSSYEQYF. The CDR3 bases are TGCGCCAGCAGAACGGACAGGGGCAGCTCCTACGAGCAGTACTTC.

This rearrangement joins TRBV5-5 to TRBJ1-2, with a weak D call TRBD1 (6 bases). Germline V gene data show CDR1 as SGHKS and CDR2 as YYEKEE (reference sequence). Trimming left V 3 bases short and J 3 bases short, with 15 bases between. The CDR3 has 15 amino acids. The CDR3 region has the DNA TGTGCCAGCAGCTGGGGAGGCGGGGGCGACTATGGCTACACCTTC. Its protein is CASSWGGGGDYGYTF.

This rearrangement joins TRBV27 to TRBJ1-4; 10 positions agree with TRBD1. The J segment lost 6 bases and the V segment lost 4 bases, leaving 8 bases of the junction unmatched. CDR3 length: 16 residues. The germline CDR1 and CDR2 sequences are MNHEY and SMNVEV (reference sequence). CDR3 coding DNA: TGTGCCAGCAGTTCCTCCAGGACAGGGGGGTATGAAAAACTGTTTTTT. Amino acid sequence: CASSSSRTGGYEKLFF.

The chain combines TRBV21-1 with TRBJ1-5; TRBD1, the table's D call, was not compared with the DNA. TRBV21-1 corresponds to a pseudogene. This CDR3 spans 17 amino acids. DNA for the CDR3: TGTGCCAGCAGCAAAGATGGGGACAGGGGGTGCAATCAGCCCCAGCATTTT. Translation gives CASSKDGDRGCNQPQHF.

The rearrangement links TRBV7-9 to TRBJ1-4, with 8 positions matching TRBD1. The CDR3 extends over 14 amino acids. Germline loops: CDR1 SEHNR, CDR2 FQNEAQ (reference sequence). The ends lost 5 bases at V and 7 bases at J; junction bases unmatched: 6. This chain's CDR3 is CASSPDREAEKLFF. CDR3 bases: TGTGCCAGCAGCCCGGACAGGGAGGCTGAAAAACTGTTTTTT.

This chain uses TRBV4-2 with TRBJ1-2, with 7 nucleotides matching TRBD1. The length of the CDR3 is 18 residues. With V trimmed by 1 base and J by 0 bases, 11 bases remained unmatched. Germline V gives CDR1 LGHNA, CDR2 YNFKEQ. CDR3 nucleotide sequence: TGTGCCAGCAGCCAAGGCCCTACGGGGACAGCCTCTAACTATGGCTACACCTTC. Translating it yields CASSQGPTGTASNYGYTF.

The gene calls are TRBV9 and TRBJ2-3, with 10 bases lining up with TRBD2. J lost 4 bases, V lost 4 bases, and 9 bases had no gene match. CDR3 size: 16 residues. Germline V gene sequence: CDR1 SGDLS, CDR2 YYNGEE. The CDR3 spells CASSPWTSGGADTQYF. In DNA form, the CDR3 reads TGTGCCAGCAGCCCCTGGACTAGCGGAGGGGCAGATACGCAGTATTTT.

The chain has TRBV7-3 and TRBJ2-7, with D possibly matching TRBD2 (5 bases). Germline V gene sequence: CDR1 SGHTA, CDR2 FQGTGA. Trimming took off 3 bases at V and 6 bases at J, with 12 bases between the two ends. The CDR3 is made up of 13 amino acids. CDR3 region: CASSLTGTAEQYF. The CDR3 DNA is TGTGCCAGCAGCTTGACGGGAACGGCCGAGCAGTACTTC.

V gene TRBV29-1 combines with J gene TRBJ1-1, with D possibly being TRBD1 (5 bases). The CDR3 runs 12 residues. V lost 7 bases and J lost 4, with 13 bases in between. The germline V gene has CDR1 SQVTM and CDR2 ANQGSEA. CDR3 sequence reads: CSAGHVLTEAFF. The CDR3 DNA follows: TGCAGCGCCGGACATGTCCTCACTGAAGCTTTCTTT.

CDR3 amino acids: CASSPGQGRDTGELFF. In DNA form, the CDR3 reads TGTGCCAGCAGCCCCGGACAGGGGAGGGACACCGGGGAGCTGTTTTTT. The V and J genes are TRBV6-6 and TRBJ2-2, with TRBD1 matching over 9 bases. From germline, CDR1 is MNHNY and CDR2 SVGAGI (reference sequence). The ends lost 6 bases at V and 3 bases at J; junction bases unmatched: 8. This CDR3 has 16 amino acids.

The V and J genes are TRBV27 and TRBJ2-4; D call uncertain. With 1 base removed from V and 0 bases from J, the gap between germline ends came to 10 bases. Germline values: CDR1 MNHEY, CDR2 SMNVEV (reference sequence). The CDR3 is 16 amino acids. CDR3 sequence: CASSLFSAVAKNIQYF. CDR3 DNA: TGTGCCAGCAGTTTATTCTCCGCGGTAGCCAAAAACATTCAGTACTTC.

This CDR3 reads CASSFFPSGGYNQPQHF. The CDR3 bases are TGTGCCAGCAGCTTTTTCCCTTCAGGGGGCTACAATCAGCCCCAGCATTTT. V is TRBV5-6 and J is TRBJ1-5; 8 bases match TRBD1. Per germline, CDR1 SGHDT and CDR2 YYEEEE. This CDR3 spans 17 amino acids. Trimming removed 2 bases from V and 3 bases from J; junction bases left unmatched: 10. The full variable domain, completed using reference TRBV5-6 and TRBJ1-5, is DAGVTQSPTHLIKTRGQQVTLRCSPKSGHDTVSWYQQALGQGPQFIFQYYEEEERQRGNFPDRFSGHQFPNYSSELNVNALLLGDSALYLCASSFFPSGGYNQPQHFGDGTRLSIL.

This clone was seen a few times. V gene TRBV6-5 combines with J gene TRBJ1-6, with 7 positions matching TRBD1. Germline CDR1 MNHEY, CDR2 SVGAGI. The V segment lost 0 bases and the J segment 7 bases; nucleotides outside the gene matches: 0. The CDR3 is 14 residues long. The CDR3, as DNA: TGTGCCAGCAGTTACTCACAGGGGAATTCACCCCTCCACTTT. Amino acid sequence: CASSYSQGNSPLHF.

As DNA, the CDR3 is TGCAGCGTCCGGCAGGGGTCCGACACCGGGGAGCTGTTTTTT. Translated: CSVRQGSDTGELFF. The gene calls are TRBV29-1 and TRBJ2-2, with D possibly TRBD1 on 6 matching bases. This CDR3 is 14 amino acids long. Germline CDR1 and CDR2: SQVTM and ANQGSEA. Deletions cut 6 bases from V and 3 bases from J, with 14 bases between.

This clone was observed a few times. The chain has TRBV27 and TRBJ2-2; 9 positions match TRBD1. V dropped 6 bases and J dropped 5; count of bases not matched to a gene: 13. CDR3 length equals 17 residues. Germline V gene lookup returns CDR1 MNHEY and CDR2 SMNVEV (reference sequence). CDR3 DNA: TGTGCCAGCAGCCAGTTACACTCGACAGGGGGAACCGGGGAGCTGTTTTTT. The encoded protein is CASSQLHSTGGTGELFF.

The chain carries TRBV7-9 and TRBJ1-1; 9 bases agree with TRBD1. Germline lookup yields CDR1 SEHNR and CDR2 FQNEAQ (reference sequence). The CDR3 loop spans 14 amino acids. After removal of 5 bases from V and 11 bases from J, the junction contained 12 bases not matched to a gene. CDR3 residues: CASSPSPGTGFAFF. For the CDR3, the DNA is TGTGCCAGCAGCCCGAGTCCCGGGACAGGGTTCGCTTTCTTT.

This rearrangement joins TRBV30 to TRBJ1-2; D might be TRBD1 (6 bases). Trimming cost V 3 bases and J 3 bases, with 11 bases left between them. The germline gives CDR1 GTSNPN, CDR2 SVGIG (reference sequence). The CDR3 extends over 13 amino acids. CDR3: CAWRVRGDYGYTF. The DNA for the CDR3 is TGTGCCTGGAGGGTCAGGGGAGACTATGGCTACACCTTC.

The CDR3 reads CASSLGQGNEQYF. The CDR3, as DNA: TGTGCCAGCAGCTTAGGGCAGGGGAACGAGCAGTACTTC. The rearrangement uses TRBV11-3 and TRBJ2-7, with D possibly TRBD1 on 6 matching bases. Germline CDR1 is SGHNT and CDR2 is YENEEA. The length of the CDR3 is 13 residues. V dropped 1 base and J dropped 5 bases, with 9 bases sitting between them.

CDR3 bases: TGTGCCAGCAGCCCCGGATCTCGGGATAATTCACCCCTCCACTTT. It codes for CASSPGSRDNSPLHF. The rearrangement joins TRBV5-4 to TRBJ1-6; no reliable D call. V was pared by 4 bases and J by 5 bases, with 13 bases between. CDR1 is SGHNT and CDR2 is YYREEE in the germline V gene (reference sequence). This CDR3 spans 15 amino acids.